These 5 T cell receptor beta chains were all obtained from the same sample, sequenced in a study of blood T cells in healthy people across ages. Together with a sample-barcoded 5' primer, a J-beta primer mix was included in a second PCR lasting about 6 to 12 cycles. TCRdb processed the 5' RACE reads anew with MiXCR; each CDR3 protein has one entry. The sample holds about 760,000 distinct CDR3 sequences, roughly three fifths seen once. Material: blood. These receptors were taken from a man aged 40-55 years in good health.

This sequence joins TRBV6-5 and TRBJ2-1, with 8 bases lining up with TRBD1. Looked up from germline, CDR1 is MNHEY and CDR2 is SVGAGI. This CDR3 has 15 residues. J lost 5 bases, V lost 5 bases, and 8 bases had no gene match. CDR3 sequence (DNA): TGTGCCAGCAGTCTACGGGACAGGCTGAACAATGAGCAGTTCTTC. This encodes CASSLRDRLNNEQFF.

This sequence joins TRBV9 and TRBJ2-3; 9 bases match TRBD1. Germline values: CDR1 SGDLS, CDR2 YYNGEE. This CDR3 has 15 amino acids. With 4 bases clipped from V and 8 bases from J, the junction kept 11 bases outside the gene matches. The CDR3 DNA reads as TGTGCCAGCAGCTACCGGACAGGGGTGATGGCTACGCAGTATTTT. Translating gives CASSYRTGVMATQYF.

This chain links TRBV29-1 with TRBJ2-7; 7 nucleotides agree with TRBD2. CDR1 SQVTM and CDR2 ANQGSEA come from the germline V gene. The V and J ends lost 2 bases and 2 bases, in that order; junction bases with no gene match: 6. The CDR3 totals 14 residues. The chain's CDR3 is CSVEWGGGTYEQYF. The CDR3 nucleotides are TGCAGCGTTGAATGGGGGGGAGGAACCTACGAGCAGTACTTC.

CDR3 DNA sequence: TGCGCCAGCAGCCAAAGGGACAGGGGGAATGAGCAGTACTTC. Amino acids: CASSQRDRGNEQYF. The J gene is TRBJ2-7, the V gene TRBV4-1; TRBD1 matches at 11 bases. Germline V gene data show CDR1 as MGHRA and CDR2 as YSYEKL. This CDR3 comprises 14 residues. V was pared by 2 bases and J by 7 bases, with 4 bases of the junction left unmatched.

This clonotype was observed many times. This sequence may be a read error, since a much larger clone differs from it by one base. This chain joins TRBV5-1 and TRBJ2-6, with 7 bases lining up with TRBD1. CDR3 length: 17 residues. Germline CDR1 reads SGHRS; CDR2 reads YFSETQ. Germline trimming cut 4 bases from V and 0 bases from J; bases unmatched to any gene: 7. CDR3 sequence reads: CASSGNRGRSGANVLTF. CDR3 coding DNA: TGCGCCAGCAGCGGTAACAGGGGACGCTCTGGGGCCAACGTCCTGACTTTC.